A selection of T cell receptor beta chains follows, all from one sample in a study of shared clonotypes between healthy human individuals. Only in-frame clones appear in the TCRdb table, and some are missing; sequencing was by immunoSEQ multiplex PCR. This sample has some 900,000 clones, with around 80% found just once. The sequencing input was memory CD4+ T cells sorted from blood. The receptor source for this set is a man aged 18 to 35 in good health. Both conserved end residues are part of each CDR3. D genes are given only for firm matches. Clone size is stated in some rows and not others, as once, few, many or a class when expanded.

clone size: few; V gene: TRBV4-2; J gene: TRBJ2-1; D gene: TRBD2; CDR3 protein: CASSPLAGGANEQFF; CDR3 DNA: TGTGCCAGCAGCCCACTAGCGGGAGGAGCGAATGAGCAGTTCTTC
clone size: .; V gene: TRBV4-3; J gene: TRBJ2-3; D gene: .; CDR3 protein: CASSQERGRRSVF; CDR3 DNA: TGCGCCAGCAGCCAAGAACGAGGGCGGAGGAGTGTTTTT
clone size: few; V gene: TRBV30; J gene: TRBJ1-2; D gene: .; CDR3 protein: CAWKPADGQFYTF; CDR3 DNA: TGTGCCTGGAAGCCTGCTGACGGACAATTCTACACCTTC
clone size: .; V gene: TRBV4-1; J gene: TRBJ2-2; D gene: .; CDR3 protein: CASSHDRYTGELFF; CDR3 DNA: TGCGCCAGCAGCCACGACAGATACACCGGGGAGCTGTTTTTT
clone size: .; V gene: TRBV5-1; J gene: TRBJ1-2; D gene: TRBD1; CDR3 protein: CASSLQGALNGYTF; CDR3 DNA: TGCGCCAGCAGCTTGCAGGGGGCGTTGAATGGCTACACCTTC
clone size: .; V gene: TRBV2; J gene: TRBJ2-3; D gene: TRBD2; CDR3 protein: CASRAGARPTDTQYF; CDR3 DNA: TGTGCCAGCAGGGCGGGAGCGCGGCCCACAGATACGCAGTATTTT
clone size: .; V gene: TRBV19; J gene: TRBJ2-6; D gene: TRBD1; CDR3 protein: CASSIGGKGAPPNVLTF; CDR3 DNA: TGTGCCAGTAGTATAGGGGGGAAGGGGGCGCCTCCCAACGTCCTGACTTTC
clone size: .; V gene: TRBV7-9; J gene: TRBJ2-5; D gene: TRBD1; CDR3 protein: CASTSYSGQGQETQYF; CDR3 DNA: TGTGCCAGCACCTCTTACTCCGGACAGGGTCAAGAGACCCAGTACTTC
clone size: once; V gene: TRBV28; J gene: TRBJ2-5; D gene: TRBD2; CDR3 protein: CASSSGGTETQYF; CDR3 DNA: TGTGCCAGCAGTTCGGGGGGGACGGAGACCCAGTACTTC
clone size: .; V gene: TRBV11-1; J gene: TRBJ1-6; D gene: TRBD1; CDR3 protein: CASSVGQALHF; CDR3 DNA: TGTGCCAGCAGCGTGGGACAGGCCCTCCACTTT
clone size: .; V gene: TRBV5-1; J gene: TRBJ2-3; D gene: .; CDR3 protein: CASSLSGVTDTQYF; CDR3 DNA: TGCGCCAGCAGCTTGTCGGGAGTCACAGATACGCAGTATTTT
clone size: once; V gene: TRBV10-3; J gene: TRBJ2-1; D gene: .; CDR3 protein: CAVQIDTHRDEQFF; CDR3 DNA: TGTGCCGTACAAATCGACACTCATAGGGATGAGCAGTTCTTC
clone size: .; V gene: TRBV4-1; J gene: TRBJ2-7; D gene: .; CDR3 protein: CASSPAMTYNREQYF; CDR3 DNA: TGCGCCAGCAGCCCTGCCATGACTTACAACCGCGAGCAGTACTTC
clone size: .; V gene: TRBV5-4; J gene: TRBJ1-2; D gene: TRBD1; CDR3 protein: CASSFGTGRGLYGYTF; CDR3 DNA: TGTGCCAGCAGCTTCGGGACAGGTCGAGGGCTCTATGGCTACACCTTC
clone size: once; V gene: TRBV27; J gene: TRBJ1-1; D gene: .; CDR3 protein: CASSLKRANTEAFF; CDR3 DNA: TGTGCCAGCAGTTTAAAGAGGGCAAACACTGAAGCTTTCTTT
clone size: few; V gene: TRBV9; J gene: TRBJ2-2; D gene: .; CDR3 protein: CASSVVGDGTGELFF; CDR3 DNA: TGTGCCAGCAGCGTAGTAGGGGACGGTACCGGGGAGCTGTTTTTT
clone size: .; V gene: TRBV13; J gene: TRBJ1-6; D gene: .; CDR3 protein: CASSSGERSNSPLHF; CDR3 DNA: TGTGCCAGCAGCTCCGGCGAAAGGTCGAATTCACCCCTCCACTTT
clone size: once; V gene: TRBV28; J gene: TRBJ1-2; D gene: .; CDR3 protein: CASSRAMKGYTF; CDR3 DNA: TGTGCCAGCAGTCGGGCTATGAAAGGCTACACCTTC
clone size: .; V gene: TRBV7-8; J gene: TRBJ1-1; D gene: TRBD1; CDR3 protein: CASSLAGTGNTEAFF; CDR3 DNA: TGTGCCAGCAGCTTAGCCGGGACAGGGAACACTGAAGCTTTCTTT
clone size: .; V gene: TRBV6-1; J gene: TRBJ2-5; D gene: .; CDR3 protein: CASNRQFQETQYF; CDR3 DNA: TGTGCCAGCAATCGACAGTTCCAAGAGACCCAGTACTTC
clone size: .; V gene: TRBV27; J gene: TRBJ2-4; D gene: .; CDR3 protein: CASSDRSVLAKNIQYF; CDR3 DNA: TGTGCCAGCAGTGACCGGAGCGTATTAGCCAAAAACATTCAGTACTTC
clone size: .; V gene: TRBV5-1; J gene: TRBJ2-2; D gene: TRBD2; CDR3 protein: CASSGGTSGYTGELFF; CDR3 DNA: TGCGCCAGCAGCGGGGGGACTAGCGGCTACACCGGGGAGCTGTTTTTT
clone size: .; V gene: TRBV2; J gene: TRBJ1-4; D gene: .; CDR3 protein: CASRPTAGTEKLFF; CDR3 DNA: TGTGCCAGCAGACCGACAGCCGGAACAGAAAAACTGTTTTTT
clone size: .; V gene: TRBV21-1; J gene: TRBJ1-6; D gene: .; CDR3 protein: CASSKNSSYNSPLHF; CDR3 DNA: TGTGCCAGCAGCAAAAACAGCTCCTATAATTCACCCCTCCACTTT
clone size: .; V gene: TRBV7-8; J gene: TRBJ2-7; D gene: .; CDR3 protein: CASSLTNNPYEQYF; CDR3 DNA: TGTGCCAGCAGCTTGACAAATAATCCCTACGAGCAGTACTTC
clone size: .; V gene: TRBV30; J gene: TRBJ2-1; D gene: TRBD2; CDR3 protein: CAWSFPGGGSYNEQFF; CDR3 DNA: TGTGCCTGGAGTTTCCCGGGAGGGGGCTCCTACAATGAGCAGTTCTTC
clone size: few; V gene: TRBV9; J gene: TRBJ1-6; D gene: TRBD1; CDR3 protein: CASSVGQGLSPLHF; CDR3 DNA: TGTGCCAGCAGCGTAGGACAGGGGCTTTCACCCCTCCACTTT
clone size: .; V gene: TRBV11-2; J gene: TRBJ2-1; D gene: TRBD2; CDR3 protein: CASSLALTSGRITYNEQFF; CDR3 DNA: TGTGCCAGCAGCTTAGCTCTTACTAGCGGGAGAATAACCTACAATGAGCAGTTCTTC
clone size: .; V gene: TRBV6-1; J gene: TRBJ1-2; D gene: .; CDR3 protein: CASSGNYGYTF; CDR3 DNA: TGTGCCAGTTCGGGTAACTATGGCTACACCTTC
clone size: .; V gene: TRBV7-9; J gene: TRBJ2-2; D gene: .; CDR3 protein: CASTLSGPGELFF; CDR3 DNA: TGTGCCAGCACCCTGTCCGGCCCCGGGGAGCTGTTTTTT
clone size: .; V gene: TRBV11-2; J gene: TRBJ1-6; D gene: .; CDR3 protein: CASSLGTLDYNSPLHF; CDR3 DNA: TGTGCCAGCAGCTTGGGGACACTTGATTATAATTCACCCCTCCACTTT
clone size: .; V gene: TRBV14; J gene: TRBJ2-2; D gene: TRBD1; CDR3 protein: CASSQNQGANGELFF; CDR3 DNA: TGTGCCAGCAGCCAAAACCAGGGGGCGAACGGGGAGCTGTTTTTT
clone size: .; V gene: TRBV5-1; J gene: TRBJ2-2; D gene: .; CDR3 protein: CASRPSGGANTGELFF; CDR3 DNA: TGCGCCAGCAGGCCCTCTGGGGGGGCAAACACCGGGGAGCTGTTTTTT
clone size: .; V gene: TRBV29-1; J gene: TRBJ2-5; D gene: TRBD1; CDR3 protein: CSGARGTGQETQYF; CDR3 DNA: TGCAGCGGCGCGCGAGGGACAGGTCAAGAGACCCAGTACTTC
clone size: .; V gene: TRBV6-5; J gene: TRBJ2-2; D gene: TRBD2; CDR3 protein: CASRLAGSTGELFF; CDR3 DNA: TGTGCCAGCAGGCTAGCGGGATCCACCGGGGAGCTGTTTTTT